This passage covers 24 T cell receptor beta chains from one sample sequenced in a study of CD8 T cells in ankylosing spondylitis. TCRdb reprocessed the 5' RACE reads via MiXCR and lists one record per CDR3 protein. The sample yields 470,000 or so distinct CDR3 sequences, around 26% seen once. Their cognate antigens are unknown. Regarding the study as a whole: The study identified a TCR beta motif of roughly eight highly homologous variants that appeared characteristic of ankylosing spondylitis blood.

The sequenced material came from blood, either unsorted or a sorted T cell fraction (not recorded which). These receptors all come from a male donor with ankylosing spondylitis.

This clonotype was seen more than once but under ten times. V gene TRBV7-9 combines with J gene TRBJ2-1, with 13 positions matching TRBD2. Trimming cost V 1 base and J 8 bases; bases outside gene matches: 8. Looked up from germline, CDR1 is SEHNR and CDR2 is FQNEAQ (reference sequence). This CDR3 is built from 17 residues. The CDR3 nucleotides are TGTGCCAGCAGCTTAGGGAGGACTAGCGGGAGTCGGTATGAGCAGTTCTTC. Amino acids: CASSLGRTSGSRYEQFF. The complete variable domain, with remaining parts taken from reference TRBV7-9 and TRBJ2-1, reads DTGVSQNPRHKITKRGQNVTFRCDPISEHNRLYWYRQTLGQGPEFLTYFQNEAQLEKSRLLSDRFSAERPKGSFSTLEIQRTEQGDSAMYLCASSLGRTSGSRYEQFFGPGTRLTVL.

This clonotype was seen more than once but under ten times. The chain's CDR3 is CASSYTPGQGGYGYTF. CDR3 nucleotide sequence: TGTGCCAGCAGCTATACTCCGGGACAGGGTGGCTATGGCTACACCTTC. The chain couples TRBV7-2 to TRBJ1-2, with 9 bases fitting TRBD1. The junction had 10 bases not matched to a gene; V was cut back by 4 bases and J by 4 bases. The CDR3 loop spans 16 amino acids. CDR1 is SGHTA, CDR2 FQGNSA, per germline.

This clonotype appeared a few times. The chain's CDR3 is CASSSREHAGANVLTF. The CDR3 DNA reads TGTGCCAGCAGTTCCCGGGAACACGCTGGGGCCAACGTCCTGACTTTC. V is TRBV6-5 and J is TRBJ2-6, with D perhaps matching TRBD2 (5 bases). The CDR3 has 16 amino acids. With 4 bases removed from V and 2 bases from J, the gap between germline ends came to 12 bases. The germline V gene has CDR1 MNHEY and CDR2 SVGAGI.

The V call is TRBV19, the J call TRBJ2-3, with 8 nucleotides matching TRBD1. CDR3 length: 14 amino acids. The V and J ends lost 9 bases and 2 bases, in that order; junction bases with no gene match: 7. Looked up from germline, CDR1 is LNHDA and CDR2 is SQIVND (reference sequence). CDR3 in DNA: TGTGCCAGCTCAACGACAGGGGTCACAGATACGCAGTATTTT. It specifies CASSTTGVTDTQYF.

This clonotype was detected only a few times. CDR3 DNA sequence: TGCGCCAGAAAAGACAGGGGGCTTTATGGCTACACCTTC. This codes for CARKDRGLYGYTF. The chain has TRBV5-1 and TRBJ1-2; 10 nucleotides align to TRBD1. This CDR3 is built from 13 residues. Germline CDR1 SGHRS, CDR2 YFSETQ. V dropped 8 bases and J dropped 5; count of bases not matched to a gene: 6.

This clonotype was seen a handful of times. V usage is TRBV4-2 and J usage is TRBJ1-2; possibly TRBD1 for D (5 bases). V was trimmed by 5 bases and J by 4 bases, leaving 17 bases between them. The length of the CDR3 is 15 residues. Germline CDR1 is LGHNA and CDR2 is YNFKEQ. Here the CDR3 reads CASSNPRGGGYGYTF. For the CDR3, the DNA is TGTGCCAGCAGCAACCCCCGGGGGGGAGGCTATGGCTACACCTTC.

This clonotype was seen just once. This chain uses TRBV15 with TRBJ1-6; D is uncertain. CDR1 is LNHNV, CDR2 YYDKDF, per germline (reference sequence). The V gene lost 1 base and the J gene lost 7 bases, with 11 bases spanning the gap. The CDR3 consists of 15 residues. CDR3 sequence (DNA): TGTGCCACCAGCAGAGGGGCCAGCAACAATTCACCCCTCCACTTT. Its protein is CATSRGASNNSPLHF.

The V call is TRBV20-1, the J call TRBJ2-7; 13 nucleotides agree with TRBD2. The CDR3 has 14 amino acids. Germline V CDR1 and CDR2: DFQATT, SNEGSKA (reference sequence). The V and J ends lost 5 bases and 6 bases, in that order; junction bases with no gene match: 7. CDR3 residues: CSASGLAGTTEQYF. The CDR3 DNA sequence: TGCAGTGCTTCGGGACTAGCGGGAACTACCGAGCAGTACTTC.

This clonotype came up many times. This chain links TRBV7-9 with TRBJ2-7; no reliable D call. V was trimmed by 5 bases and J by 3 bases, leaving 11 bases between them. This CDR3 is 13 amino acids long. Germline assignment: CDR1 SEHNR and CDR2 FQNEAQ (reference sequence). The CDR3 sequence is CASSPRTGYEQYF. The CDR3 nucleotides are TGTGCCAGCAGCCCTAGGACGGGCTACGAGCAGTACTTC.

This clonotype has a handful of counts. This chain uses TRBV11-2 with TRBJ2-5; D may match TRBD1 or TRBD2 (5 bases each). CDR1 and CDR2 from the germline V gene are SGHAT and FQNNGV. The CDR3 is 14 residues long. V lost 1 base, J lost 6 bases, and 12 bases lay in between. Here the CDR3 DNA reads TGTGCCAGCAGCTTAGGACCTCTGGGACAGACCCAGTACTTC. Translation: CASSLGPLGQTQYF.

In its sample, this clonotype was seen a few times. The CDR3 loop reads CASKGAGEILLTNEQFF. In DNA, the CDR3 is TGTGCCAGCAAAGGGGCAGGGGAGATCCTACTTACCAATGAGCAGTTCTTC. The chain combines TRBV28 with TRBJ2-1; a possible D gene is TRBD1 (6 bases). The V gene's germline CDR1 is MDHEN and CDR2 SYDVKM. Trimming cost V 7 bases and J 6 bases, with 25 bases left between them. CDR3 length equals 17 residues.

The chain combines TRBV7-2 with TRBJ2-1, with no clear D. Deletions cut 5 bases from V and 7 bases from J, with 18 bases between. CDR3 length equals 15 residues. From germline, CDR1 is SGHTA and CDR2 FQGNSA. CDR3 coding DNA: TGTGCCAGCAGCCCGGCCGGATCGTCTTCGAATGAGCAGTTCTTC. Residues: CASSPAGSSSNEQFF.

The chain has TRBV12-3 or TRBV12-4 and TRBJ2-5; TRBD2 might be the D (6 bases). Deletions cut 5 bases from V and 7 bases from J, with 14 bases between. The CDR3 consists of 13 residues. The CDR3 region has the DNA TGTGCCAGCAGTGCACGGGGGATTGGGACCCAGTACTTC. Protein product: CASSARGIGTQYF.

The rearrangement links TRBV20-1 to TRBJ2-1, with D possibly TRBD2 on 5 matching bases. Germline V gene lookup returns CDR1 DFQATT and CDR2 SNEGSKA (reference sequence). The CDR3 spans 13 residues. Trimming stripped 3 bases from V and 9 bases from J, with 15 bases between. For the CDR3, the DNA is TGCAGTGCTAGCCGGCTAGCCGGAGGTGAGCAGTTCTTC. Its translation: CSASRLAGGEQFF.

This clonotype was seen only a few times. CDR3 bases: TGCAGCGCATCGGACAGAGCCAAAAACATTCAGTACTTC. Translating it yields CSASDRAKNIQYF. The chain combines TRBV29-1 with TRBJ2-4; D may be TRBD1 (6 bases). Germline V gives CDR1 SQVTM, CDR2 ANQGSEA. With 7 bases removed from V and 0 bases from J, the gap between germline ends came to 10 bases. The CDR3 runs 13 residues.

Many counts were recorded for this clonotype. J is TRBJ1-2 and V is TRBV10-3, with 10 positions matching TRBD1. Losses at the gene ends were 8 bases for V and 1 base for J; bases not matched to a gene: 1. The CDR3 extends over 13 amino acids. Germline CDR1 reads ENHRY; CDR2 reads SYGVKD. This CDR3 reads CAIWDRGNYGYTF. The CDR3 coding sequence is TGTGCCATCTGGGACAGGGGTAACTATGGCTACACCTTC.

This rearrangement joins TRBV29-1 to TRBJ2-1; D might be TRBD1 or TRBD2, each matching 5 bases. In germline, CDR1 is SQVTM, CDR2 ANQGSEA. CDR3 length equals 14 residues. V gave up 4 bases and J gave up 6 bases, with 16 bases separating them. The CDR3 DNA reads TGCAGCGTTGTAGGTGGAAGGGGAGCCAATGAGCAGTTCTTC. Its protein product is CSVVGGRGANEQFF.

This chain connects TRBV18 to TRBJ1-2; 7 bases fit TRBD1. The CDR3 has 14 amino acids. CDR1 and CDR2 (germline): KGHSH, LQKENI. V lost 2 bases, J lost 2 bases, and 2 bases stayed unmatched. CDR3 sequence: CASSPTGENYGYTF. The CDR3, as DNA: TGTGCCAGCTCACCAACAGGGGAGAACTATGGCTACACCTTC.

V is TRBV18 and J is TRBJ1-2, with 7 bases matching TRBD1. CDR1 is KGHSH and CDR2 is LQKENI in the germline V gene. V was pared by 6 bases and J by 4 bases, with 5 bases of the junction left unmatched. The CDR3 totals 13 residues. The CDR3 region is CASSSTGPYGYTF. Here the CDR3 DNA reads TGTGCCAGCTCCTCGACAGGGCCCTATGGCTACACCTTC.

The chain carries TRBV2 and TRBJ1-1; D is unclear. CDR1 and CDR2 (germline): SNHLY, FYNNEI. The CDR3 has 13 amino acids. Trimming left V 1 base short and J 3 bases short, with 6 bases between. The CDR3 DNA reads TGTGCCAGCAGTGAAGGGACTTACACTGAAGCTTTCTTT. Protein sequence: CASSEGTYTEAFF.

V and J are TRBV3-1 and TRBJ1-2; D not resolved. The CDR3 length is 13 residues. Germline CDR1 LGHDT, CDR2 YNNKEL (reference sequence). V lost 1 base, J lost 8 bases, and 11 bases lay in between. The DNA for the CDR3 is TGTGCCAGCAGCCAAGCAGTATCCGGGGGCTACACCTTC. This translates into CASSQAVSGGYTF.

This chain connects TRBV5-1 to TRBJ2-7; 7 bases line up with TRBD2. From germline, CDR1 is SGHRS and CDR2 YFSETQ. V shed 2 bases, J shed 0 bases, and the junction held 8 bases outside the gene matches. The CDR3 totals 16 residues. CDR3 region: CASSFAGRESSYEQYF. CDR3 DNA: TGCGCCAGCAGCTTCGCCGGGCGGGAGTCCTCCTACGAGCAGTACTTC. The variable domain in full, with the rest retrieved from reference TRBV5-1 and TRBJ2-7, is KAGVTQTPRYLIKTRGQQVTLSCSPISGHRSVSWYQQTPGQGLQFLFEYFSETQRNKGNFPGRFSGRQFSNSRSEMNVSTLELGDSALYLCASSFAGRESSYEQYFGPGTRLTVT.

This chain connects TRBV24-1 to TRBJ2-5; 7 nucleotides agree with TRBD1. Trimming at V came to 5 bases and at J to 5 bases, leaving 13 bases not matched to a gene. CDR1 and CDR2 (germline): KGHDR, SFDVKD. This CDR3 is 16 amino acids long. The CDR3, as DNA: TGTGCCACCAGTGGCAGCCGGGACAGCCCATCGGAGACCCAGTACTTC. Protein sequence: CATSGSRDSPSETQYF.

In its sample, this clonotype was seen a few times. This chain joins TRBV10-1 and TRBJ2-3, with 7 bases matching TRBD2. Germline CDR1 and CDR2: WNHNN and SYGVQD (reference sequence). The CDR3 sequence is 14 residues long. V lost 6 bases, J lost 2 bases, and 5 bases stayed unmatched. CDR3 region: CASSRGTTTDTQYF. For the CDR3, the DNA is TGCGCCAGCAGCCGCGGGACTACCACAGATACGCAGTATTTT.